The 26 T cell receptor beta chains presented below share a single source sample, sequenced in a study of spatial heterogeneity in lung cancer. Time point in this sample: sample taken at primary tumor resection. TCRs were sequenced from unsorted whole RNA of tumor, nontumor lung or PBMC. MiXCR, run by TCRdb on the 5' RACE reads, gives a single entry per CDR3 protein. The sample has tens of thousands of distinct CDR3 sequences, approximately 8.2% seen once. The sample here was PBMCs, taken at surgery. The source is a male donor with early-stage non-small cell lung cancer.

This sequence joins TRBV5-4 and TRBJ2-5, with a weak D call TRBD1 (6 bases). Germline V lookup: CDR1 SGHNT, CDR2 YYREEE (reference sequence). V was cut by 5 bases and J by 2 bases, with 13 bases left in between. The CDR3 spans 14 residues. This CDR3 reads CASRIGQNQETQYF. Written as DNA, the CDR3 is TGTGCCAGCAGAATTGGACAGAATCAAGAGACCCAGTACTTC.

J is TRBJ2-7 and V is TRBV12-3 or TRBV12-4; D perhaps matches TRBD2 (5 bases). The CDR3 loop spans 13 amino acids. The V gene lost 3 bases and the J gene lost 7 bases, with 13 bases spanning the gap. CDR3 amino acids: CASSLLSTGEQYF. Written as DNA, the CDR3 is TGTGCCAGCAGTTTGCTTAGCACGGGGGAGCAGTACTTC.

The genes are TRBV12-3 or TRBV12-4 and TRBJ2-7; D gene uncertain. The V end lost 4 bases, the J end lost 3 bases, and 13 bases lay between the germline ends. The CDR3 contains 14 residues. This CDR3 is CASSSRTSSYEQYF. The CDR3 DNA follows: TGTGCCAGCAGTTCTCGGACGTCGAGCTACGAGCAGTACTTC.

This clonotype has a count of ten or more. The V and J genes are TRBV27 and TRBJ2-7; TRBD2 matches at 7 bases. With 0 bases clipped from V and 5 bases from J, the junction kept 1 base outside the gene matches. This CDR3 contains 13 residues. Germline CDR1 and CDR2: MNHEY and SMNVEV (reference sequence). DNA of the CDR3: TGTGCCAGCAGTTTATCGGGACTAAACGAGCAGTACTTC. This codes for CASSLSGLNEQYF.

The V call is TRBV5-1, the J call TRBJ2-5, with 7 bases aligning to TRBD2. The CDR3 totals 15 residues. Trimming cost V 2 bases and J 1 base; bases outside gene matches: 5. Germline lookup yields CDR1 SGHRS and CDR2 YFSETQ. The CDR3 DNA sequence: TGCGCCAGCAGCTTATCTAGCGGAGCCCAAGAGACCCAGTACTTC. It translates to CASSLSSGAQETQYF.

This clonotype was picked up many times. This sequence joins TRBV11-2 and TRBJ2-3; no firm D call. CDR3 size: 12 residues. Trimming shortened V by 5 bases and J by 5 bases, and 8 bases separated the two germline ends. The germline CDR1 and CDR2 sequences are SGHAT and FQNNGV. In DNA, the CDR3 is TGTGCCAGCAGCCTTTCTTTAGATACGCAGTATTTT. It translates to CASSLSLDTQYF.

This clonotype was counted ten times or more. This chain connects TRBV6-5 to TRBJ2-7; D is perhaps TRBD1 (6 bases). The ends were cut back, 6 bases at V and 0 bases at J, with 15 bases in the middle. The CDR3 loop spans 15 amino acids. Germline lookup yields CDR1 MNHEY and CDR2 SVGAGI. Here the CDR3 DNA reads TGTGCCAGCAGCCGACAGGTTTTAAGCTCCTACGAGCAGTACTTC. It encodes CASSRQVLSSYEQYF.

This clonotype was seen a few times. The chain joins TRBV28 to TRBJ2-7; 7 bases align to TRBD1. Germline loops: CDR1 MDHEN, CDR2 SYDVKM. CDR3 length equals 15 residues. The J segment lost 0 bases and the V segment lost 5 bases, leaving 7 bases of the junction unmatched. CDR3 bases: TGTGCCAGCAGTACCTGGACAGGAAGCTCCTACGAGCAGTACTTC. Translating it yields CASSTWTGSSYEQYF.

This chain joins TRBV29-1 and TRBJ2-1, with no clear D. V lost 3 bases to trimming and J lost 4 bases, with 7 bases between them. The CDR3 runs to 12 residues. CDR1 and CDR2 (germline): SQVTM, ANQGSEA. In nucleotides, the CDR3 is TGCAGCGTTGAGTGGCGTTACAATGAGCAGTTCTTC. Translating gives CSVEWRYNEQFF.

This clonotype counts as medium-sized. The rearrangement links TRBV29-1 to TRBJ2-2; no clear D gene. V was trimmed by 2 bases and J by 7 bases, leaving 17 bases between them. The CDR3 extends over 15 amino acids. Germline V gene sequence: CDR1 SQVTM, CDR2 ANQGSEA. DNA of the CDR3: TGCAGCGTTGAAAAAGCGTCGGCACCGAACGGGGAGCTGTTTTTT. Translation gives CSVEKASAPNGELFF.

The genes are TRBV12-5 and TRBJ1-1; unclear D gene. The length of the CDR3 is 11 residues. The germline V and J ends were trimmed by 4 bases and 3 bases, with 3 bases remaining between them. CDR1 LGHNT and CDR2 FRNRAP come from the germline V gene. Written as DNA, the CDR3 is TGTGCTAGTGGTTCTTACACTGAAGCTTTCTTT. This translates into CASGSYTEAFF.

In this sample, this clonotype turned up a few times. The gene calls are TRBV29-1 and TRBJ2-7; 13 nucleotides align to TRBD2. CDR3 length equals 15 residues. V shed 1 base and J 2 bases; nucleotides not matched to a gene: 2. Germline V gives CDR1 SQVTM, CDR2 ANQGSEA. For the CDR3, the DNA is TGCAGCGTTGAAGTGGGGACTAGCGGGGCCTACGAGCAGTACTTC. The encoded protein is CSVEVGTSGAYEQYF.

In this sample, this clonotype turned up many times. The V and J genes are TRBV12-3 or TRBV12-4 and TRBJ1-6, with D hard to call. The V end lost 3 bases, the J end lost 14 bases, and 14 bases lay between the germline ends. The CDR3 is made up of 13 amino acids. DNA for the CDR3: TGTGCCAGCAGTTTCGAATGGGGTCAGTCCCTCCACTTT. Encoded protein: CASSFEWGQSLHF.

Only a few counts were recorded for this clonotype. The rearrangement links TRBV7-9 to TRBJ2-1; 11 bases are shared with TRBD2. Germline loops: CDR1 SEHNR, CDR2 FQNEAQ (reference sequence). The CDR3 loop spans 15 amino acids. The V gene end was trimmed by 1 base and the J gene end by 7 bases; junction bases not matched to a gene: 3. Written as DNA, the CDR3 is TGTGCCAGCAGCTTAGACGGACTAGCGGGTAATGAGCAGTTCTTC. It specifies CASSLDGLAGNEQFF.

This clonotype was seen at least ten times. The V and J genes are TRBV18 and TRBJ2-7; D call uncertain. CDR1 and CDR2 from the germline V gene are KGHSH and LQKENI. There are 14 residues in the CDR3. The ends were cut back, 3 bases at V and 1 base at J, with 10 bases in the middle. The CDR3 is CASSPGIGSYEQYF. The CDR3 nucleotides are TGTGCCAGCTCACCGGGGATAGGATCCTACGAGCAGTACTTC.

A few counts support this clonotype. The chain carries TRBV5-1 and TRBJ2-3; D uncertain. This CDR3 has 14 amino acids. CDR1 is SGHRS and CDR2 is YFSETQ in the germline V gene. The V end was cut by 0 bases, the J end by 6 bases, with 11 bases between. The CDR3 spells CASSLAVWVDTQYF. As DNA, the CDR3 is TGCGCCAGCAGCTTGGCCGTATGGGTCGATACGCAGTATTTT.

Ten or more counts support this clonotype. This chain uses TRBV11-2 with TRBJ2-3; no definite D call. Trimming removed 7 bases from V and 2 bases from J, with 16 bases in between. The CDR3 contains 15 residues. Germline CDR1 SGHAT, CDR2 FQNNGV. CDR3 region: CASTPIRLFTDTQYF. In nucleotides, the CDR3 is TGTGCCAGCACCCCAATCCGGCTATTCACAGATACGCAGTATTTT.

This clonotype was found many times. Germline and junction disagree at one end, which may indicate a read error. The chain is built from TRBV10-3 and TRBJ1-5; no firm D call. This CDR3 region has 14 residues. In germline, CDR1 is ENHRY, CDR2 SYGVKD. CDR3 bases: TGTGCCATCGGGGTTGCCTCGTGGAATCGGCCCCAGCATTTT. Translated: CAIGVASWNRPQHF.

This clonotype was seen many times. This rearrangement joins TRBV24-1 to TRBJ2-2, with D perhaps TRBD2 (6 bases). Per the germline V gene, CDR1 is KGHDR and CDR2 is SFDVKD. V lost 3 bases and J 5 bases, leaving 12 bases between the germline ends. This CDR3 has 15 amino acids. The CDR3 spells CATSDRDFVTGELFF. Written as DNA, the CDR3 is TGTGCCACCAGTGATAGGGACTTTGTGACCGGGGAGCTGTTTTTT.

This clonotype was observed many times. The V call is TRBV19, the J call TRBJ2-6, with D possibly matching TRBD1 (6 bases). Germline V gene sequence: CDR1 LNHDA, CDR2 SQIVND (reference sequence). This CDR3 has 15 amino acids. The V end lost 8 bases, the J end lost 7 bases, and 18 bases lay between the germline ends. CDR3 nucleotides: TGTGCCAGTGCTCCGGGACAAGGTAAAGCCAACGTCCTGACTTTC. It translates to CASAPGQGKANVLTF.

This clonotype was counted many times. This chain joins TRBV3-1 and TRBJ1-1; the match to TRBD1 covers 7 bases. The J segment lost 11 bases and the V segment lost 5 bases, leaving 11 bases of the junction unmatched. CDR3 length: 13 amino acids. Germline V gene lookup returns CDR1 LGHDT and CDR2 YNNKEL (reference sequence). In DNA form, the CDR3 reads TGTGCCAGCAGCTCCGGGACAGTGGTTGCCGCTTTCTTT. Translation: CASSSGTVVAAFF.

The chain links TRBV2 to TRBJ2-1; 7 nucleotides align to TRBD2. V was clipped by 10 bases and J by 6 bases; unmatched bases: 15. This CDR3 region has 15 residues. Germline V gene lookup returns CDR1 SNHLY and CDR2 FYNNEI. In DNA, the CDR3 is TGTGCCACCAAAACCCGACCGGGAGGAGCCAATGAGCAGTTCTTC. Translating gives CATKTRPGGANEQFF.

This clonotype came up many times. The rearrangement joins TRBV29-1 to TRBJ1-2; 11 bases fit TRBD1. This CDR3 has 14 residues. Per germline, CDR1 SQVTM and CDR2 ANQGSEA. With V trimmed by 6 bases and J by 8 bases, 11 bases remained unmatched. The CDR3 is CSVDSRDRGFGYTF. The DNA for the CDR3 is TGCAGCGTCGACTCCCGGGACAGGGGGTTCGGCTACACCTTC.

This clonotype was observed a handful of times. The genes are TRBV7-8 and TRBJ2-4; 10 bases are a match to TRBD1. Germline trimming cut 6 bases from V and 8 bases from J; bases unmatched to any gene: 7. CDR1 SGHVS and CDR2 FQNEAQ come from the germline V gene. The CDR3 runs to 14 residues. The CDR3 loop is CASSARDRGYIQYF. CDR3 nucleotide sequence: TGTGCCAGCAGTGCCCGGGACAGGGGTTACATTCAGTACTTC.

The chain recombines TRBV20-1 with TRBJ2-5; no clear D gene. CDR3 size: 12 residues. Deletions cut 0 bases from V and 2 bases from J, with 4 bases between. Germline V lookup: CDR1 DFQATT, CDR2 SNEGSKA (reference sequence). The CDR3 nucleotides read TGCAGTGCTAGAGAGGTACAAGAGACCCAGTACTTC. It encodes CSAREVQETQYF.

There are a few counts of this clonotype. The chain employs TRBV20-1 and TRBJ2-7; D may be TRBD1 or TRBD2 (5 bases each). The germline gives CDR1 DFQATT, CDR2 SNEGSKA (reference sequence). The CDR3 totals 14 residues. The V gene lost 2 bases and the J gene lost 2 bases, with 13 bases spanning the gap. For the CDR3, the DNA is TGCAGTGCTAGACCTACGGGACCCCCCTACGAGCAGTACTTC. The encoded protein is CSARPTGPPYEQYF.